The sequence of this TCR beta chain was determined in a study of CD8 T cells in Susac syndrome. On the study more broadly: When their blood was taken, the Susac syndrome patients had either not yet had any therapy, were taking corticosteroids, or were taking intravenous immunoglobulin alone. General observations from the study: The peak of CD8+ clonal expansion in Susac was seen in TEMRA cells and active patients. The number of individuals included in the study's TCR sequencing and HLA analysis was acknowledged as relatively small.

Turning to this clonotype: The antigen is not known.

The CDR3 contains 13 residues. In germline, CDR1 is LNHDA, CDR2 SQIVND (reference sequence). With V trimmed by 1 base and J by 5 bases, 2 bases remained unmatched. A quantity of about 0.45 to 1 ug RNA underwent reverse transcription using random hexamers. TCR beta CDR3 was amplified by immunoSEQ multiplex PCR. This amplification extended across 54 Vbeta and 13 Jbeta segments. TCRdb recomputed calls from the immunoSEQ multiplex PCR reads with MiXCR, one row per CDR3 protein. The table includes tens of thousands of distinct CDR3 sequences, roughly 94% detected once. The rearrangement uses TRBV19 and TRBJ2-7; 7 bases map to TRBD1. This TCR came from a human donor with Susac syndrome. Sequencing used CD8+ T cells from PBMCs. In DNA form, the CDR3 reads TGTGCCAGTAGTATAGCCAGGGGGAACGAGCAGTACTTC. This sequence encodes CASSIARGNEQYF.